The source of this T cell receptor beta chain is a study of blood T cell repertoires in COVID-19. Study-level information: Acute and convalescent COVID-19 samples came from the United States, Italy and Spain. PBMCs, B-cell-depleted T cells, or T cells provided the cDNA or gDNA that made up the material.

In the authors' methods: Nucleated cell counts were estimated from reference gene primer amplification. TCRdb keeps only in-frame clones here, not all; method: immunoSEQ multiplex PCR. For V, J and clone size, that table is used; D and trimming come from the DNA. Counted here are under 150,000 clones, roughly 89% occurring once; the ten biggest clones make up 18%. This CDR3 has 14 amino acids. Trimming removed 7 bases at V and 9 bases at J, with 19 bases between. CDR1 and CDR2 from the germline V gene are MNHEY and SVGAGI. Sequencing used peripheral blood. The receptor comes from a man aged 50-59 years with active or convalescent COVID-19. V is TRBV6-5 and J is TRBJ2-1, with D possibly TRBD1 on 6 matching bases. The chain's CDR3 is CASIQGLSVSEQFF. The CDR3 DNA reads TGTGCCAGCATCCAGGGGCTATCCGTATCTGAGCAGTTCTTC.